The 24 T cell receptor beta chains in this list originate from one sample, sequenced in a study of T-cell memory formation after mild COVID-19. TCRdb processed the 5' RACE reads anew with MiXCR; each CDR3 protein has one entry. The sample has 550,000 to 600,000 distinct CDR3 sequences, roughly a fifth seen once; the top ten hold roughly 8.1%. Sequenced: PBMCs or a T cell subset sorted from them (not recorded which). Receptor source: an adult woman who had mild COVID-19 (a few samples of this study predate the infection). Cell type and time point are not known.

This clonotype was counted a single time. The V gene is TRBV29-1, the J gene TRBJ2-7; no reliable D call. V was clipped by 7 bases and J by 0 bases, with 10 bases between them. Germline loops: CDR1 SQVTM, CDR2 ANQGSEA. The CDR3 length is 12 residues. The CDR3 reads CSGAHSSYEQYF. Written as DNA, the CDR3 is TGCAGCGGGGCGCACAGCTCCTACGAGCAGTACTTC.

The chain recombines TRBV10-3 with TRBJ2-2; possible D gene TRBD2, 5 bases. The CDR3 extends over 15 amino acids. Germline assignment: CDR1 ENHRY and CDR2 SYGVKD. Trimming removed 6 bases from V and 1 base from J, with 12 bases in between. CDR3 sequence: CAIREIGVNTGELFF. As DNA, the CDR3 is TGTGCCATCAGGGAGATCGGGGTGAACACCGGGGAGCTGTTTTTT.

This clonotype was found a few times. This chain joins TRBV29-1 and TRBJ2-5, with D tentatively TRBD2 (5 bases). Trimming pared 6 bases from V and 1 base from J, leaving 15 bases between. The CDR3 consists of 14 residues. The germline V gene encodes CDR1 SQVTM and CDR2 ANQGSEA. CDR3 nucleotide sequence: TGCAGCGTCCTCCCCTCCGGGATCCAAGAGACCCAGTACTTC. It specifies CSVLPSGIQETQYF.

In nucleotides, the CDR3 is TGTGCCAGCAGTTTTGAAATCCGGGACAGTGAATGGGGTTTAGGGCAGTTCTTC. This translates into CASSFEIRDSEWGLGQFF. This rearrangement joins TRBV6-2 or TRBV6-3 to TRBJ2-1; 7 bases align to TRBD1. This CDR3 region has 18 residues. The V gene's germline CDR1 is MNHEY and CDR2 SVGEGT. Trimming took 4 bases from V and 12 from J; bases not matched to a gene: 24.

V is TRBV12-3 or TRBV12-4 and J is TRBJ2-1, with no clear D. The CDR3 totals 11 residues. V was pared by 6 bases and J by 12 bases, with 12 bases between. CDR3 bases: TGTGCCAGCAGCTCTGCCGTGGGGCAGTTCTTC. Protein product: CASSSAVGQFF.

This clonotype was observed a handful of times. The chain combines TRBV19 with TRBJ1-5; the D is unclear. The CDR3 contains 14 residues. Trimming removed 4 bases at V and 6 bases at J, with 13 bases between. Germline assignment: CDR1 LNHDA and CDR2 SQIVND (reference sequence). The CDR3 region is CASSKGQVRQPQHF. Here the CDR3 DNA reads TGTGCCAGTAGTAAGGGTCAAGTTCGTCAGCCCCAGCATTTT. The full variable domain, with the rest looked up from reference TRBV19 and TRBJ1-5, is DGGITQSPKYLFRKEGQNVTLSCEQNLNHDAMYWYRQDPGQGLRLIYYSQIVNDFQKGDIAEGYSVSREKKESFPLTVTSAQKNPTAFYLCASSKGQVRQPQHFGDGTRLSIL.

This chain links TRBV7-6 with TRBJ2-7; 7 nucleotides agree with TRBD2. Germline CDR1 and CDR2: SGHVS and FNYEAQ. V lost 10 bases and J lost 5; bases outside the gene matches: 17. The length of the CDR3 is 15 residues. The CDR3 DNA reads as TGTGCCACGCTTCCGAGCGGGGCGCTAGGGGACGAGCAGTACTTC. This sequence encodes CATLPSGALGDEQYF.

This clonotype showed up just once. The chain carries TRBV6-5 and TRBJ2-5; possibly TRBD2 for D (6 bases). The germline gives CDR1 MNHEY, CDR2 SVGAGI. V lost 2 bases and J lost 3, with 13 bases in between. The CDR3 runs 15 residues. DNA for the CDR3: TGTGCCAGCAGTTACGGGGGGAGCGAAGAAGAGACCCAGTACTTC. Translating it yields CASSYGGSEEETQYF.

The CDR3 nucleotides read TGTGCCAGCAGCGCCGACAGGAGCACAGATACGCAGTATTTT. Its protein product is CASSADRSTDTQYF. The chain combines TRBV7-7 with TRBJ2-3, with D tentatively TRBD1 (6 bases). The germline CDR1 and CDR2 sequences are SSHAT and FNYEAQ (reference sequence). V lost 5 bases to trimming and J lost 0 bases, with 9 bases between them. This CDR3 is built from 14 residues.

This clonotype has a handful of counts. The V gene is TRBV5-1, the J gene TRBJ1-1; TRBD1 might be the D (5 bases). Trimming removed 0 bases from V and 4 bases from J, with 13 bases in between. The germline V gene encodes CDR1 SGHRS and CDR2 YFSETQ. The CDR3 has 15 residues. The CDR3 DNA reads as TGCGCCAGCAGCTTGGTCCCCGGGGCTTCCACTGAAGCTTTCTTT. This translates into CASSLVPGASTEAFF. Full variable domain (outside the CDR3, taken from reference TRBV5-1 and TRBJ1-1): KAGVTQTPRYLIKTRGQQVTLSCSPISGHRSVSWYQQTPGQGLQFLFEYFSETQRNKGNFPGRFSGRQFSNSRSEMNVSTLELGDSALYLCASSLVPGASTEAFFGQGTRLTVV.

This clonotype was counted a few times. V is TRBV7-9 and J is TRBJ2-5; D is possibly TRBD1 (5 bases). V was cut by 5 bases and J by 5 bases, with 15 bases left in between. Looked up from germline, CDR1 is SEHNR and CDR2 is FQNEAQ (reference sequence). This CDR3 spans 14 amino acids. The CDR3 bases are TGTGCCAGCAGCCCCCTTCTCCAGGGCGAGACCCAGTACTTC. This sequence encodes CASSPLLQGETQYF.

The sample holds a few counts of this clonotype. The CDR3 spells CATRNTGSSYNEQFF. CDR3 bases: TGTGCCACCAGAAATACGGGTAGCTCCTACAATGAGCAGTTCTTC. The V and J genes are TRBV15 and TRBJ2-1; D is unresolved. The CDR3 extends over 15 amino acids. Germline V gives CDR1 LNHNV, CDR2 YYDKDF (reference sequence). Trimming removed 6 bases from V and 0 bases from J, with 12 bases in between.

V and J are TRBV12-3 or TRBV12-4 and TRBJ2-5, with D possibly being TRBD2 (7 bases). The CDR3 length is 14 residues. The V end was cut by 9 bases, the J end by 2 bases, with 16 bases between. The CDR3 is CASTRGAEQETQYF. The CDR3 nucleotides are TGTGCCAGTACCCGGGGGGCCGAGCAAGAGACCCAGTACTTC.

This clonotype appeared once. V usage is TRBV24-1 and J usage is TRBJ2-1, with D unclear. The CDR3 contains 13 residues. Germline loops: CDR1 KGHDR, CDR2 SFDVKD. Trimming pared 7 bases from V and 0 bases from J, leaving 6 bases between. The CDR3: CATRDRSYNEQFF. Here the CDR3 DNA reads TGTGCCACCAGGGATCGCTCCTACAATGAGCAGTTCTTC.

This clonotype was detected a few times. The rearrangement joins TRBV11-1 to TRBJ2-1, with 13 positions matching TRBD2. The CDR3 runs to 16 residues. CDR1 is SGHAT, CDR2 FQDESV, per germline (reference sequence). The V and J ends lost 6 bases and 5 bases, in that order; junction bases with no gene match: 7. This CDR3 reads CASRFGLAGANNEQFF. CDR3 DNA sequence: TGTGCCAGCAGATTCGGACTAGCGGGAGCAAACAATGAGCAGTTCTTC.

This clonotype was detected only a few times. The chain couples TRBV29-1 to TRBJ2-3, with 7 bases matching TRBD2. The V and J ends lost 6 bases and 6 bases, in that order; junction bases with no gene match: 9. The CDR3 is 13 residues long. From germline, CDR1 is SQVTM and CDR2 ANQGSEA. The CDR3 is CSVAGTTMDTQYF. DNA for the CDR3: TGCAGCGTCGCCGGGACTACGATGGATACGCAGTATTTT.

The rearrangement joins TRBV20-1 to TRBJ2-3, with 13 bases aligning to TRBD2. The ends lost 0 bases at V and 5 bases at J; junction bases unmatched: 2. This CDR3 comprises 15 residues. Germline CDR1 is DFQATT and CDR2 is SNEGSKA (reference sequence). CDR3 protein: CSARERTSGRDTQYF. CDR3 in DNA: TGCAGTGCTAGAGAAAGGACTAGCGGGAGAGATACGCAGTATTTT.

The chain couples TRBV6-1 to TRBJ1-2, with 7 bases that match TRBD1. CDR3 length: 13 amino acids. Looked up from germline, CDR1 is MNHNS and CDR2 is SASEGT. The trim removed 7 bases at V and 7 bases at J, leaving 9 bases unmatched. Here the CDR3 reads CASNPRQGGGYTF. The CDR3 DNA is TGTGCCAGCAACCCCCGACAGGGAGGTGGCTACACCTTC.

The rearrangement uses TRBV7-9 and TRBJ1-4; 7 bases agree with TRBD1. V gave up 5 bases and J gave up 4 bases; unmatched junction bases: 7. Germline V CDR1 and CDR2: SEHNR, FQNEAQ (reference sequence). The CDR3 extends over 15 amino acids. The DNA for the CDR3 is TGTGCCAGCAGCCTCGGGACAGCCGTTAATGAAAAACTGTTTTTT. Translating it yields CASSLGTAVNEKLFF.

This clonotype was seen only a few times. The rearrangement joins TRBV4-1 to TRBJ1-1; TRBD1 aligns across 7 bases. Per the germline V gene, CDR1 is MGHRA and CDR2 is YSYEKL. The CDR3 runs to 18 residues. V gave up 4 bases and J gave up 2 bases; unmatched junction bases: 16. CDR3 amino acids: CASSPNYSTGKSNTEAFF. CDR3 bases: TGCGCCAGCAGCCCTAACTATTCGACAGGGAAGAGCAACACTGAAGCTTTCTTT.

The CDR3 DNA reads TGTGCCAGCAGCCCGTGGGGGGCAGGCACGCAGTATTTT. Encoded protein: CASSPWGAGTQYF. The chain links TRBV7-2 to TRBJ2-3, with D perhaps given as TRBD1 or TRBD2 (6 bases each). This CDR3 spans 13 amino acids. Germline V CDR1 and CDR2: SGHTA, FQGNSA. Trimming stripped 5 bases from V and 9 bases from J, with 15 bases between.

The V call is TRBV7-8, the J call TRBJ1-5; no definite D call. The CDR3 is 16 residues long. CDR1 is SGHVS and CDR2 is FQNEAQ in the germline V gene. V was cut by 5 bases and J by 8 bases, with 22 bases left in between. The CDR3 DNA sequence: TGTGCCAGCAGCATCGGCGAGATATACCCAGATGAGCCCCAGCATTTT. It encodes CASSIGEIYPDEPQHF.

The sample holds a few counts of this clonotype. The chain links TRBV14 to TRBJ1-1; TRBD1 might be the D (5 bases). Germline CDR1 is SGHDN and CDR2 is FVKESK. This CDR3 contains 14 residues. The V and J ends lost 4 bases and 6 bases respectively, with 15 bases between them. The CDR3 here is CASSRDLGVAEAFF. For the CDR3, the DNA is TGTGCCAGCAGCCGGGACCTCGGGGTAGCTGAAGCTTTCTTT.

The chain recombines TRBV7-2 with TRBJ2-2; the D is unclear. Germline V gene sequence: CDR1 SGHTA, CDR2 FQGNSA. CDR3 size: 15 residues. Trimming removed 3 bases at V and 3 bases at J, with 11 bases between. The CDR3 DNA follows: TGTGCCAGCAGCTTTAGGGTCCACCACACCGGGGAGCTGTTTTTT. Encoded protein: CASSFRVHHTGELFF.